This T cell receptor (beta chain) was sequenced for a study of T-cell memory formation after mild COVID-19. General study results and limits: The study found balanced CD4/CD8 in clones contracting day 15 to 85 and a CD4+ lean in later expanders. Memory sampled before infection contained some responding clones, suggesting cross-reactive memory joined.

Each CDR3 protein is one row after TCRdb ran MiXCR on the 5' RACE reads. The table has 200,000 to 250,000 distinct CDR3 sequences, 7.5% to 10% seen once. CDR1 SGDLS and CDR2 YYNGEE come from the germline V gene. The ends lost 3 bases at V and 0 bases at J; junction bases unmatched: 6. The CDR3 covers 16 residues. Points on this clonotype: As yet, its antigen is unknown.

The chain uses TRBV9 and TRBJ1-2, with 9 bases that match TRBD1. The source of this sequence is a man younger than 30 who had mild COVID-19 (a few samples of this study predate the infection). Cell type and time point are not known. Sequencing was carried out using PBMCs or a T cell subset sorted from them (not recorded which). CDR3 sequence: CASSEGGQGANYGYTF. Here the CDR3 DNA reads TGTGCCAGCAGCGAAGGGGGACAGGGAGCTAACTATGGCTACACCTTC.